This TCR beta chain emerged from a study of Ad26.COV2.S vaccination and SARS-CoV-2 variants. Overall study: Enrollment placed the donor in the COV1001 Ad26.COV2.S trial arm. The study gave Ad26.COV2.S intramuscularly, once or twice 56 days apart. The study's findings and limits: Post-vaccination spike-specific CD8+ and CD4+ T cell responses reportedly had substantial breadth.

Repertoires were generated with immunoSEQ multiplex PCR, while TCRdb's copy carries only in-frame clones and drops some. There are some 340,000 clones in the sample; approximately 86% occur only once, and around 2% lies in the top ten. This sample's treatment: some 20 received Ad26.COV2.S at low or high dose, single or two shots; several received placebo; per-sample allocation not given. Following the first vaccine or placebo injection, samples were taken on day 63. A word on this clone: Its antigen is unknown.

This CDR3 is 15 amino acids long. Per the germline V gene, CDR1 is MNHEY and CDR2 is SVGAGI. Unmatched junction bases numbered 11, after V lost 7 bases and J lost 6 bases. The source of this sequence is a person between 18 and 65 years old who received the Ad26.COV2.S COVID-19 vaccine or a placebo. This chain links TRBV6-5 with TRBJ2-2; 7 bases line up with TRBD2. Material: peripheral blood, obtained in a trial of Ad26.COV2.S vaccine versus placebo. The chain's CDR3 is CASTGGTDWAGELFF. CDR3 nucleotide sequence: TGTGCCAGCACCGGGGGGACTGACTGGGCCGGGGAGCTGTTTTTT.